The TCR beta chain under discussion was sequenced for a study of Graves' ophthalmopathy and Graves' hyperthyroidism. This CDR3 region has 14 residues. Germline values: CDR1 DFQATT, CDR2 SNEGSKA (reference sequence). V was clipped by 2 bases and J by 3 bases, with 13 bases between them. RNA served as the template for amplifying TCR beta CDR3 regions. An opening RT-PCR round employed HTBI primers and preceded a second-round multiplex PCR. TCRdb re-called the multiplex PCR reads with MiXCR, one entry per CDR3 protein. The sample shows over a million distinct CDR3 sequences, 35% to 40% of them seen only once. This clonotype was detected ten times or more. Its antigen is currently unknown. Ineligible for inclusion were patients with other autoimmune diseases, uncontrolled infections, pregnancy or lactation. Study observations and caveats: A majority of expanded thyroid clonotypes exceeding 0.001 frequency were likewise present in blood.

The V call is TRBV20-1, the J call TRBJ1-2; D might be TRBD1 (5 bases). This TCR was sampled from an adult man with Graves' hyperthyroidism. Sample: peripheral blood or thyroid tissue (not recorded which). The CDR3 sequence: CSARQPEGYYGYTF. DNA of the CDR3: TGCAGTGCTAGACAGCCCGAGGGGTACTATGGCTACACCTTC.